Shown below are 8 T cell receptor beta chains from a single sample sequenced in a study of T cells after yellow fever vaccination. TCRdb recomputed calls from the 5' RACE reads with MiXCR, one row per CDR3 protein. The data show hundreds of thousands of distinct CDR3 sequences, roughly 4.8% seen once. Here the sequenced sample was CD4+ T cells sorted from PBMCs, taken on the day of the yellow fever booster vaccination. The origin of the receptors is a young man who received the YFV17D yellow fever vaccine.

The chain carries TRBV7-2 and TRBJ2-3; the D gene is possibly TRBD2 (5 bases). Germline CDR1 reads SGHTA; CDR2 reads FQGNSA. The CDR3 totals 13 residues. Trimming stripped 6 bases from V and 6 bases from J, with 13 bases between. DNA of the CDR3: TGTGCCAGCAGTCCCCTTTGGGAGGATACGCAGTATTTT. Translated, it gives CASSPLWEDTQYF. Complete variable domain (other parts from reference TRBV7-2 and TRBJ2-3): GAGVSQSPSNKVTEKGKDVELRCDPISGHTALYWYRQSLGQGLEFLIYFQGNSAPDKSGLPSDRFSAERTGGSVSTLTIQRTQQEDSAVYLCASSPLWEDTQYFGPGTRLTVL.

This clonotype has only a few counts. The chain joins TRBV12-3 or TRBV12-4 to TRBJ1-2; 7 nucleotides line up with TRBD1. The CDR3 is 13 residues long. V lost 6 bases to trimming and J lost 3 bases; unmatched junction nucleotides: 4. As DNA, the CDR3 is TGTGCCAGCAGGATTACAGGGGACTATGGCTACACCTTC. Its translation: CASRITGDYGYTF.

The CDR3 loop reads CASNPSGGSMSYTF. The CDR3 nucleotides read TGTGCCAGCAATCCTTCGGGCGGATCTATGAGCTACACCTTC. The chain carries TRBV12-3 or TRBV12-4 and TRBJ1-2, with D uncertain. Trimming took off 7 bases at V and 9 bases at J, with 21 bases between the two ends. This CDR3 is 14 amino acids long.

The chain combines TRBV2 with TRBJ2-1; the match to TRBD1 covers 9 bases. Per germline, CDR1 SNHLY and CDR2 FYNNEI. The V and J ends lost 5 bases and 0 bases, in that order; junction bases with no gene match: 2. The CDR3 consists of 15 residues. For the CDR3, the DNA is TGTGCCAGCAGTTCGGACAGGGGCTCCTACAATGAGCAGTTCTTC. This sequence encodes CASSSDRGSYNEQFF.

The rearrangement uses TRBV19 and TRBJ2-5; TRBD2 might be the D (7 bases). CDR3 length: 14 amino acids. V shed 7 bases and J shed 1 base, with 13 bases lying between them. CDR1 is LNHDA and CDR2 is SQIVND in the germline V gene (reference sequence). The CDR3 reads CASNPRGPQETQYF. CDR3 nucleotides: TGTGCCAGTAATCCGCGGGGGCCCCAAGAGACCCAGTACTTC.

The rearrangement joins TRBV19 to TRBJ2-4, with TRBD2 as a possible D gene (5 bases). Looked up from germline, CDR1 is LNHDA and CDR2 is SQIVND (reference sequence). The CDR3 sequence is 14 residues long. The V gene lost 8 bases and the J gene lost 3 bases, with 14 bases spanning the gap. The CDR3 region has the DNA TGTGCCAGTGGCGACATCGGAGGCAAAAACATTCAGTACTTC. Its protein is CASGDIGGKNIQYF.

This clonotype has just a few counts. The chain couples TRBV5-1 to TRBJ2-7; no clear D. Germline V gene data show CDR1 as SGHRS and CDR2 as YFSETQ. Trimming left V 0 bases short and J 2 bases short, with 9 bases between. This CDR3 is built from 14 residues. CDR3 nucleotides: TGCGCCAGCAGCTTGGTACTGGGCCCCTACGAGCAGTACTTC. Its translation is CASSLVLGPYEQYF.

The chain has TRBV5-4 and TRBJ2-2, with D possibly called TRBD1 or TRBD2 (5 bases each). Germline V gene sequence: CDR1 SGHNT, CDR2 YYREEE (reference sequence). The V end lost 3 bases, the J end lost 4 bases, and 13 bases lay between the germline ends. The CDR3 is 15 amino acids. The CDR3 DNA reads TGTGCCAGCAGCTCCCAGGGTAGCGCCACCGGGGAGCTGTTTTTT. Amino acids: CASSSQGSATGELFF.